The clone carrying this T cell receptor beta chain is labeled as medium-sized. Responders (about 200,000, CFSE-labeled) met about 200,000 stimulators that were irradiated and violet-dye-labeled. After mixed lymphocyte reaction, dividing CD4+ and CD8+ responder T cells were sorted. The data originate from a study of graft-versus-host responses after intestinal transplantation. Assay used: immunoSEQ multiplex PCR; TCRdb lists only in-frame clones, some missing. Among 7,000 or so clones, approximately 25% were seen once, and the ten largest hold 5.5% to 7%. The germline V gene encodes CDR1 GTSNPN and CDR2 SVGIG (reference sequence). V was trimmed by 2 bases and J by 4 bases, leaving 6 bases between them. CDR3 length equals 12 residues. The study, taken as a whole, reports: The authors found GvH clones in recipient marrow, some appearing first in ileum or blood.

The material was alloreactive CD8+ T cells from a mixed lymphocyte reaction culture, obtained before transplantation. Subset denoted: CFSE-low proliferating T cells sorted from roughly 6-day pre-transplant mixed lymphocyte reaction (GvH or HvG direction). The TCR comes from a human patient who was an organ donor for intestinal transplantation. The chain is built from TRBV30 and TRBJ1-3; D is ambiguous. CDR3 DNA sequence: TGTGCCTGGAGTCCCCCGGGAAACACCATATATTTT. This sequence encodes CAWSPPGNTIYF.